This TCR beta chain is from a study of T cell responses to AZD1222 COVID-19 vaccine. General study points: Seropositive at baseline were only a handful of AZD1222 recipients. Regions 160-218 and 743-854 held dominance among vaccine-associated CD4 TCRs, which spanned spike. Clonal diversity was possibly underestimated, and the donors were mostly white British, with more females.

Measured with immunoSEQ multiplex PCR; TCRdb has only the in-frame clones, and not every one. In the table there are roughly 98,000 clones, 88% of which are singletons. For this clone: Its antigen is undetermined.

The CDR3 is made up of 14 amino acids. Trimming at V came to 0 bases and at J to 7 bases, leaving 3 bases not matched to a gene. Germline V gene sequence: CDR1 SGHRS, CDR2 YFSETQ. The material was peripheral blood, obtained 28 days after the second AZD1222 dose. This TCR came from an adult who received the AZD1222 COVID-19 vaccine. The chain joins TRBV5-1 to TRBJ2-1, with 8 bases fitting TRBD2. CDR3 in amino acids: CASSLAGGANEQFF. CDR3 DNA: TGCGCCAGCAGCTTGGCGGGAGGGGCGAATGAGCAGTTCTTC.